These T cell receptor beta chains were read from a single sample in a study of brain T cells in children with intractable seizures. Assay used: immunoSEQ multiplex PCR; TCRdb lists only in-frame clones, some missing. Of 62,000 or so clones listed, around 96% are singletons. This sample comprised peripheral blood, obtained at surgery. These TCRs come from a boy less than two years old with focal cortical dysplasia and intractable seizures. Each CDR3 is given with its conserved first and last residue. The order of the fields is clone size, J gene, V gene, D gene, CDR3 protein, CDR3 DNA. The D gene is left open where the match is weak. Clone size is not always given. Where it is, it says once, few, many or a class for expanded clones.

-	TRBJ1-2	TRBV5-1	-	CASSLVVGSDYGYTF	TGCGCCAGCAGCTTGGTTGTAGGGTCAGACTATGGCTACACCTTC
-	TRBJ2-3	TRBV6-5	-	CASRNAGTDTQYF	TGTGCCAGCAGGAACGCAGGCACAGATACGCAGTATTTT
-	TRBJ1-5	TRBV30	-	CAWTRGPVSNQPQHF	TGTGCCTGGACAAGAGGGCCAGTTAGCAATCAGCCCCAGCATTTT
-	TRBJ1-2	TRBV7-2	TRBD1	CASSLAKGQGGDGYTF	TGTGCCAGCAGCTTAGCGAAGGGACAGGGAGGGGATGGCTACACCTTC
-	TRBJ2-6	TRBV29-1	-	CSVTRAGANVLTF	TGCAGCGTTACCAGAGCTGGGGCCAACGTCCTGACTTTC
once	TRBJ2-7	TRBV10-1	-	CASSEGGGTYEQYF	TGCGCCAGCAGTGAGGGGGGGGGCACCTACGAGCAGTACTTC
-	TRBJ2-7	TRBV19	-	CASSLGRIPYEQYF	TGTGCCAGTAGTCTCGGCCGTATACCCTACGAGCAGTACTTC
-	TRBJ2-7	TRBV13	TRBD2	CASSLGRASGRYEQYF	TGTGCCAGCAGCTTAGGCCGGGCTAGCGGGAGGTACGAGCAGTACTTC
few	TRBJ1-6	TRBV5-5	-	CASSLVGRNSPLHF	TGTGCCAGCAGCTTGGTAGGCAGGAATTCACCCCTCCACTTT
-	TRBJ1-5	TRBV2	-	CASSEDRVEQPQHF	TGTGCCAGCAGTGAAGACAGGGTGGAACAGCCCCAGCATTTT
-	TRBJ2-3	TRBV11-2	TRBD2	CASSLWGGDGTDTQYF	TGTGCCAGCAGCTTATGGGGGGGGGACGGAACAGATACGCAGTATTTT
-	TRBJ2-7	TRBV4-1	TRBD2	CASSPLPLADHYEQYF	TGCGCCAGCAGCCCCTTACCCCTAGCGGATCATTACGAGCAGTACTTC
-	TRBJ2-6	TRBV9	TRBD1	CASSSRDREAGANVLTF	TGTGCCAGCAGCTCCCGGGACAGGGAGGCTGGGGCCAACGTCCTGACTTTC
-	TRBJ1-2	TRBV24-1	TRBD1	CATTTGTGTYGYTF	TGTGCCACCACGACCGGGACAGGGACTTATGGCTACACCTTC
-	TRBJ1-2	TRBV10-3	-	CAISENGGIYGYTF	TGTGCCATCAGTGAGAACGGGGGGATCTATGGCTACACCTTC
-	TRBJ2-1	TRBV2	-	CASSPPADHYNEQFF	TGTGCCAGCAGTCCGCCGGCGGACCACTACAATGAGCAGTTCTTC
-	TRBJ1-4	TRBV5-1	TRBD1	CASSLGGIRGLEKLFF	TGCGCCAGCAGCTTGGGGGGCATTAGGGGGCTTGAAAAACTGTTTTTT
-	TRBJ1-2	TRBV7-2	-	CASTPGQGGGGYTF	TGTGCCAGCACCCCAGGGCAAGGGGGGGGTGGCTACACCTTC
-	TRBJ2-1	TRBV13	-	CASSPGDEQFF	TGTGCCAGCAGCCCCGGGGATGAGCAGTTCTTC
-	TRBJ1-1	TRBV10-3	TRBD1	CAIAGTASVSNTEAFF	TGTGCCATCGCCGGGACAGCCTCCGTTTCGAACACTGAAGCTTTCTTT
-	TRBJ2-7	TRBV4-3	-	CASSQDFRGYEQYF	TGCGCCAGCAGCCAAGATTTTCGGGGTTACGAGCAGTACTTC
-	TRBJ2-5	TRBV14	-	CASSQDWVWETQYF	TGTGCCAGCAGCCAAGATTGGGTTTGGGAGACCCAGTACTTC
-	TRBJ1-4	TRBV11-2	TRBD1	CASSQDRVREKLFF	TGTGCCAGCAGCCAGGACAGGGTTAGGGAAAAACTGTTTTTT
-	TRBJ1-5	TRBV19	-	CASRSGAWSPQPQHF	TGTGCCAGTAGGTCGGGGGCGTGGTCCCCTCAGCCCCAGCATTTT
-	TRBJ1-4	TRBV25-1	-	CASSEYVGWTEEKLFF	TGTGCCAGCAGTGAATATGTGGGGTGGACGGAAGAAAAACTGTTTTTT
-	TRBJ2-1	TRBV11-2	TRBD2	CASSRLALNYEQFF	TGTGCCAGCAGCCGACTAGCGTTAAACTATGAGCAGTTCTTC
-	TRBJ2-1	TRBV7-9	-	CASRRTLTAVNEQFF	TGTGCCAGCAGGCGGACCTTAACTGCGGTCAATGAGCAGTTCTTC
-	TRBJ2-1	TRBV19	TRBD1	CASQGTGRPNEQFF	TGTGCCAGTCAGGGGACAGGTCGACCGAATGAGCAGTTCTTC
-	TRBJ1-5	TRBV12-5	-	CASGRWTVTTGNQPQHF	TGTGCTAGTGGCCGCTGGACAGTAACTACGGGCAATCAGCCCCAGCATTTT
-	TRBJ2-3	TRBV7-9	TRBD2	CASSFTLAGVGDTQYF	TGTGCCAGCAGCTTCACACTAGCGGGGGTCGGGGATACGCAGTATTTT
-	TRBJ2-2	TRBV10-3	TRBD1	CAISTGTGAGGELFF	TGTGCCATCAGCACCGGGACAGGGGCTGGCGGGGAGCTGTTTTTT
-	TRBJ1-2	TRBV19	TRBD1	CASGTGFGYTF	TGTGCCAGTGGGACAGGTTTTGGCTACACCTTC
-	TRBJ2-7	TRBV7-2	TRBD2	CASSPVAGGPGQYF	TGTGCCAGCAGCCCCGTAGCGGGAGGGCCTGGGCAGTACTTC
-	TRBJ2-7	TRBV2	-	CASSDGQGIHEQYF	TGTGCCAGCAGTGATGGGCAGGGGATCCACGAGCAGTACTTC
-	TRBJ2-1	TRBV9	TRBD1	CASSVVSGTDEQFF	TGTGCCAGCAGCGTAGTTTCTGGGACAGATGAGCAGTTCTTC
-	TRBJ2-2	TRBV7-2	-	CASSLSVGELFF	TGTGCCAGCAGCTTATCGGTCGGGGAGCTGTTTTTT
-	TRBJ2-7	TRBV5-5	-	CASSLIARDYEQYF	TGTGCCAGCAGCTTGATTGCCAGGGACTACGAGCAGTACTTC
-	TRBJ2-3	TRBV7-6	TRBD2	CASSLSGLAAADTQYF	TGTGCCAGCAGCTTGTCGGGACTAGCGGCAGCAGATACGCAGTATTTT
-	TRBJ2-7	TRBV20-1	TRBD2	CSASTLAENSYEQYF	TGCAGTGCTAGTACCCTAGCGGAGAACTCCTACGAGCAGTACTTC
-	TRBJ2-5	TRBV11-2	-	CASRLDVETQYF	TGTGCCAGCAGATTAGATGTAGAGACCCAGTACTTC
-	TRBJ1-4	TRBV7-6	TRBD1	CASSRGQGATNEKLFF	TGTGCCAGCAGCAGAGGACAGGGGGCAACTAATGAAAAACTGTTTTTT
-	TRBJ2-7	TRBV18	-	CASSRSIQRPSINYEQYF	TGTGCCAGCTCACGGTCCATCCAGAGGCCTTCGATAAACTACGAGCAGTACTTC
-	TRBJ1-2	TRBV5-6	TRBD1	CASSSGQGGYGYTF	TGTGCCAGCAGCTCTGGACAGGGCGGCTATGGCTACACCTTC
once	TRBJ2-3	TRBV4-2	-	CASSQGVSSTQYF	TGTGCCAGCAGCCAAGGAGTATCGTCGACGCAGTATTTT
-	TRBJ2-1	TRBV28	TRBD2	CASSPGLSYNEQFF	TGTGCCAGCTCTCCGGGACTATCCTACAATGAGCAGTTCTTC
-	TRBJ2-1	TRBV6-5	-	CASTQRGYSEQFF	TGTGCCAGCACCCAGCGAGGGTACAGTGAGCAGTTCTTC
-	TRBJ1-2	TRBV29-1	-	CSVDRGGYGYTF	TGCAGCGTTGATCGAGGGGGCTATGGCTACACCTTC
-	TRBJ2-4	TRBV11-2	-	CASSSSQGETKNIQYF	TGTGCCAGCAGCTCCAGCCAAGGGGAGACCAAAAACATTCAGTACTTC
-	TRBJ1-1	TRBV6-1	-	CASSEGGMNTEAFF	TGTGCCAGCAGTGAAGGGGGTATGAACACTGAAGCTTTCTTT
-	TRBJ2-5	TRBV5-1	-	CASSLGGWETQYF	TGCGCCAGCAGCTTGGGCGGATGGGAGACCCAGTACTTC
-	TRBJ1-4	TRBV7-9	-	CASSPGTVKFNEKLFF	TGTGCCAGCAGCCCCGGGACGGTGAAGTTTAATGAAAAACTGTTTTTT
-	TRBJ2-1	TRBV7-9	-	CASSFLGIRGIYNEQFF	TGTGCCAGCAGCTTTTTGGGGATCCGGGGGATTTACAATGAGCAGTTCTTC
-	TRBJ2-3	TRBV2	-	CASSVRRSTDTQYF	TGTGCCAGCAGCGTCAGACGGAGCACAGATACGCAGTATTTT
-	TRBJ1-1	TRBV2	-	CASSVRTTLEAFF	TGTGCCAGCAGTGTAAGGACAACCTTAGAAGCTTTCTTT
once	TRBJ2-7	TRBV18	TRBD2	CASSPPGLAIYEQYF	TGTGCCAGCTCACCACCGGGACTAGCGATCTACGAGCAGTACTTC
-	TRBJ2-3	TRBV19	TRBD2	CASSIIGVTGLAGGVRYTQYF	TGTGCCAGTAGTATTATCGGGGTGACCGGACTAGCGGGGGGAGTAAGGTATACGCAGTATTTT
-	TRBJ2-3	TRBV19	-	CASNPRGSLADTQYF	TGTGCCAGCAACCCAAGGGGTTCTCTGGCAGATACGCAGTATTTT
-	TRBJ1-4	TRBV3-1/TRBV3-2	-	CASSQVGGRVYEKLFF	TGTGCCAGCAGCCAAGTCGGGGGGCGCGTTTATGAAAAACTGTTTTTT
-	TRBJ2-5	TRBV25-1	-	CASSEFVRAQETQYF	TGTGCCAGCAGTGAATTTGTCAGGGCCCAAGAGACCCAGTACTTC
once	TRBJ1-6	TRBV7-9	-	CASSLVTGQSSPLHF	TGTGCCAGCAGCTTAGTAACAGGGCAGAGCTCACCCCTCCACTTT